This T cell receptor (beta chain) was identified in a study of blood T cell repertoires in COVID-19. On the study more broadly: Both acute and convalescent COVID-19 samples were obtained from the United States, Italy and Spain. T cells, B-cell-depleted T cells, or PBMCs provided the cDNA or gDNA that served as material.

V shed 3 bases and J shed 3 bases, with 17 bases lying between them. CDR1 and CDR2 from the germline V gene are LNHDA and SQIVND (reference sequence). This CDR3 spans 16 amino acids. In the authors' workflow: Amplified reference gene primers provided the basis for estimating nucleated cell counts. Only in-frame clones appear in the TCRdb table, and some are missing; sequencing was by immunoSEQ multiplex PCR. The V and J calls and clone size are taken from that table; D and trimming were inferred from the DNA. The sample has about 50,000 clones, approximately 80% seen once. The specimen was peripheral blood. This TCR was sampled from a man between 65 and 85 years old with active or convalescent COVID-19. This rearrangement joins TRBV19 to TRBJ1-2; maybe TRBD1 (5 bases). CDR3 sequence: CASSIRGRGNDYGYTF. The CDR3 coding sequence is TGTGCCAGTAGTATCCGCGGTCGGGGGAACGACTATGGCTACACCTTC.